The clone carrying this T cell receptor (beta chain) was counted only a few times. What it binds is not known. The data are from a study of CD8 T cells in ankylosing spondylitis. Whole-study findings and limits: Peripheral blood samples showed relatively rare disease-linked clones, and these clones were CD8+.

The CDR3 spans 12 residues. Germline values: CDR1 SGHTA, CDR2 FQGNSA. Trimming left V 3 bases short and J 6 bases short, with 7 bases between. TCRdb re-called the 5' RACE reads with MiXCR, one entry per CDR3 protein. The table records 85,000 to 100,000 distinct CDR3 sequences, 8.8% of them present only once. The TCR comes from a male donor with ankylosing spondylitis or in good health (not recorded which). The gene calls are TRBV7-2 and TRBJ2-3, with D maybe TRBD1 (5 bases). The sequenced sample consisted of blood, either unsorted or a sorted T cell fraction (not recorded which). The CDR3 is CASSFKGDTQYF. DNA of the CDR3: TGTGCCAGCAGCTTCAAGGGGGATACGCAGTATTTT.